A single sample gave rise to the 7 T cell receptor beta chains below, sequenced in a study of blood T cell repertoires in COVID-19. Data came from immunoSEQ multiplex PCR; TCRdb stores just in-frame clones and leaves some out. The table shows almost 55,000 clones, with 90% occurring only once. The sample was peripheral blood. All receptors come from a woman aged 40 to 50 with active COVID-19.

The V and J genes are TRBV5-1 and TRBJ2-2; 10 nucleotides agree with TRBD2. From germline, CDR1 is SGHRS and CDR2 YFSETQ. V trimming: 1 base; J trimming: 4 bases; junction bases outside the gene matches: 4. The CDR3 loop spans 16 amino acids. CDR3 loop: CASSLLASGGTGELFF. CDR3 bases: TGCGCCAGCAGCTTGTTGGCTAGCGGGGGCACCGGGGAGCTGTTTTTT.

This rearrangement joins TRBV3-1 (or the pseudogene TRBV3-2) to TRBJ1-1; TRBD1 might be the D (5 bases). Trimming took off 1 base at V and 4 bases at J, with 13 bases between the two ends. The V gene's germline CDR1 is LGHDT and CDR2 YNNKEL (reference sequence). This CDR3 is built from 15 residues. As DNA, the CDR3 is TGTGCCAGCAGCCAAGGAACATCAAGGGGCACTGAAGCTTTCTTT. It translates to CASSQGTSRGTEAFF.

This chain joins TRBV27 and TRBJ2-1, with TRBD1 matching over 8 bases. CDR3 length: 17 amino acids. Trimming removed 3 bases from V and 3 bases from J; junction bases left unmatched: 10. Germline values: CDR1 MNHEY, CDR2 SMNVEV (reference sequence). This CDR3 reads CASSFRTGMYGYNEQFF. CDR3 coding DNA: TGTGCCAGCAGTTTCCGGACAGGGATGTATGGCTACAATGAGCAGTTCTTC.

V and J are TRBV6-5 and TRBJ1-1; the D is unclear. V lost 7 bases and J lost 3, with 12 bases in between. The CDR3 has 13 residues. Germline V gives CDR1 MNHEY, CDR2 SVGAGI. CDR3 residues: CASNREGYTEAFF. CDR3 in DNA: TGTGCCAGCAATAGGGAGGGCTACACTGAAGCTTTCTTT.

The rearrangement joins TRBV7-8 to TRBJ1-2; D possibly corresponds to TRBD1 (6 bases). In germline, CDR1 is SGHVS, CDR2 FQNEAQ. The CDR3 runs to 16 residues. Between the trimmed V and J ends, which lost 5 bases and 6 bases, there was a span of 22 bases. DNA of the CDR3: TGTGCCAGCAGCCAACGTCTACAGGGACGGCTGGATGGCTACACCTTC. Protein: CASSQRLQGRLDGYTF.

This chain joins TRBV19 and TRBJ2-1; TRBD1 matches 7 bases. This CDR3 comprises 15 residues. V lost 5 bases, J lost 0 bases, and 4 bases stayed unmatched. Germline lookup yields CDR1 LNHDA and CDR2 SQIVND (reference sequence). Here the CDR3 reads CASSPRQGSYNEQFF. The DNA for the CDR3 is TGTGCCAGTAGTCCGCGACAGGGCTCCTACAATGAGCAGTTCTTC.

Only a few counts were recorded for this clone. The DNA of the CDR3 is TGTGCCAGTAGTATATCTAGCGGGGGGCTTCAAGAGACCCAGTACTTC. It is translated as CASSISSGGLQETQYF. V usage is TRBV19 and J usage is TRBJ2-5; 11 positions agree with TRBD2. Germline CDR1 is LNHDA and CDR2 is SQIVND (reference sequence). The CDR3 totals 16 residues. J lost 2 bases, V lost 2 bases, and 4 bases had no gene match. Supplemented by reference TRBV19 and TRBJ2-5, the full variable domain reads DGGITQSPKYLFRKEGQNVTLSCEQNLNHDAMYWYRQDPGQGLRLIYYSQIVNDFQKGDIAEGYSVSREKKESFPLTVTSAQKNPTAFYLCASSISSGGLQETQYFGPGTRLLVL.